This TCR beta chain was observed in a study of blood T cell repertoires in COVID-19. Across the whole study: COVID-19 samples, acute and convalescent, were from the United States, Italy and Spain. In each case, the material was cDNA or gDNA derived from T cells, B-cell-depleted T cells, or PBMCs.

V dropped 5 bases and J dropped 4; count of bases not matched to a gene: 8. Germline V gene lookup returns CDR1 MNHEY and CDR2 SMNVEV (reference sequence). The CDR3 covers 16 residues. In the authors' methods: By means of reference gene primer amplification, nucleated cell counts were estimated. Sequencing used immunoSEQ multiplex PCR; TCRdb keeps in-frame clones, though not all of them. The V and J calls and clone size come from that table; D and trimming were worked out from the DNA. The sample lists more than 95,000 clones, roughly four fifths occurring once. The V call is TRBV27, the J call TRBJ1-2; 12 bases match TRBD1. The material sequenced was peripheral blood. This clonotype was obtained from a man aged 60-69 years with acute or convalescent COVID-19. The CDR3 nucleotides are TGTGCCAGCAGTCCGGGACAGGGGGCACGTTCCTATGGCTACACCTTC. Amino acid sequence: CASSPGQGARSYGYTF.